Listed here are 6 T cell receptor beta chains from one sample, sequenced in a study of blood T cell repertoires in COVID-19 (dated by TCRdb to about 2020). Receptor amplification or capture employed the immunoSEQ multiplex PCR assay. This immuneACCESS table, as held by TCRdb, lists in-frame sequences with V and J called but not all clones. Of the missing ones, under half trace to an unresolved V gene in checked studies; the others have no known cause. Across this sample there are some 150,000 clones, with 84% seen only once. The ten largest clones take up about 38% of the sample. The sample comprised peripheral blood. The receptors here all came from a human donor in a cohort sampled during active COVID-19.

The chain uses TRBV19 and TRBJ2-3; 9 bases fit TRBD2. V trimming: 6 bases; J trimming: 5 bases; junction bases outside the gene matches: 6. CDR3 size: 14 residues. Germline V gives CDR1 LNHDA, CDR2 SQIVND (reference sequence). Written as DNA, the CDR3 is TGTGCCAGTAGACCTAGCGGGGCCCGAGATACGCAGTATTTT. It translates to CASRPSGARDTQYF. The full variable domain, with the rest looked up from reference TRBV19 and TRBJ2-3, is DGGITQSPKYLFRKEGQNVTLSCEQNLNHDAMYWYRQDPGQGLRLIYYSQIVNDFQKGDIAEGYSVSREKKESFPLTVTSAQKNPTAFYLCASRPSGARDTQYFGPGTRLTVL.

The V call is TRBV27, the J call TRBJ1-2, with a weak D call TRBD1 (6 bases). Germline assignment: CDR1 MNHEY and CDR2 SMNVEV (reference sequence). The CDR3 has 15 residues. Between the trimmed V and J ends, which lost 6 bases and 0 bases, there was a span of 14 bases. For the CDR3, the DNA is TGTGCCAGCAGGGGGAACAGGGTAGCTAACTATGGCTACACCTTC. Translated: CASRGNRVANYGYTF.

The chain recombines TRBV11-2 with TRBJ2-5; TRBD2 matches 7 bases. V trimming: 5 bases; J trimming: 7 bases; junction bases outside the gene matches: 10. The CDR3 sequence is 14 residues long. CDR1 SGHAT and CDR2 FQNNGV come from the germline V gene. The CDR3 bases are TGTGCCAGCAGCCCTACCCGACTAGCAGGGACCCAGTACTTC. This translates into CASSPTRLAGTQYF.

This chain joins TRBV19 and TRBJ2-1; 12 bases align to TRBD1. J lost 9 bases, V lost 7 bases, and 10 bases had no gene match. The CDR3 spans 15 residues. Germline V gives CDR1 LNHDA, CDR2 SQIVND (reference sequence). The CDR3 sequence is CASTDGGQGASEQFF. The CDR3 DNA follows: TGTGCCAGTACCGATGGGGGACAGGGGGCCAGTGAGCAGTTCTTC.

The V call is TRBV12-3 or TRBV12-4, the J call TRBJ1-4; maybe TRBD1 (5 bases). V was trimmed by 2 bases and J by 10 bases, leaving 11 bases between them. The CDR3 length is 13 residues. Here the CDR3 reads CASSLRQGGKLFF. The CDR3 region has the DNA TGTGCCAGCAGTTTAAGGCAGGGTGGAAAACTGTTTTTT.

The chain combines TRBV5-3 with TRBJ1-3; no clear D gene. TRBV5-3 is reported as an ORF; its role is uncertain. This CDR3 has 16 amino acids. Deletions cut 1 base from V and 0 bases from J, with 11 bases between. CDR3 DNA: TGTGCCAGAAGCTTGTCACGCGGCAACTCTGGAAACACCATATATTTT. Protein sequence: CARSLSRGNSGNTIYF.